This T cell receptor beta chain was captured in a study of metastatic and nonmetastatic thyroid tumors. General study results and limits: In blood and tumor, TCR beta diversity was reportedly significantly higher in malignant thyroid tumors than in benign nodules.

Concerning this clone itself: The target antigen is unknown.

V dropped 6 bases and J dropped 2 bases, with 8 bases sitting between them. The CDR3 has 12 amino acids. The V gene's germline CDR1 is DFQATT and CDR2 SNEGSKA (reference sequence). TCRdb re-called clones from the PCR reads using MiXCR. Of around 25,000 clones listed, roughly 24% were seen once; the top ten hold 6%. Patients underwent thyroid surgery, and none had received any treatment before it. The sequence was collected from a female donor with papillary thyroid cancer or a benign thyroid nodule (not recorded which). Some clones in this sample may be carry-over from other donors' samples. This chain links TRBV20-1 with TRBJ1-5; tentatively, D is TRBD1 (6 bases). Sequences were obtained from blood. The CDR3 here is CSAWTGNQPQHF. DNA of the CDR3: TGCAGTGCCTGGACAGGCAATCAGCCCCAGCATTTT.